These 30 T cell receptor beta chains share one sample of origin, sequenced in a study of blood T cell repertoires in COVID-19. Produced via immunoSEQ multiplex PCR; TCRdb's table is partial and in-frame only. The data contain about 130,000 clones, around 86% of them singletons. The sequenced material came from peripheral blood. Source of these receptors: a man older than 75 with active or convalescent COVID-19.

The chain employs TRBV11-2 and TRBJ2-7; D remains ambiguous. Germline V lookup: CDR1 SGHAT, CDR2 FQNNGV. V was clipped by 0 bases and J by 0 bases, with 9 bases between them. CDR3 length equals 15 residues. CDR3 nucleotide sequence: TGTGCCAGCAGCTTAGACCTTCTGAGCTCCTACGAGCAGTACTTC. The encoded protein is CASSLDLLSSYEQYF.

This chain connects TRBV3-1 (or the pseudogene TRBV3-2) to TRBJ2-7, with D tentatively TRBD2 (5 bases). Deletions cut 1 base from V and 0 bases from J, with 10 bases between. This CDR3 spans 15 amino acids. In germline, CDR1 is LGHDT, CDR2 YNNKEL (reference sequence). The CDR3 here is CASSQVPGSSYEQYF. The CDR3 nucleotides are TGTGCCAGCAGCCAAGTGCCGGGGTCCTCCTACGAGCAGTACTTC.

The V gene is TRBV6-5, the J gene TRBJ1-2; D gene ambiguous. Deletions cut 6 bases from V and 8 bases from J, with 13 bases between. The CDR3 sequence is 12 residues long. Per the germline V gene, CDR1 is MNHEY and CDR2 is SVGAGI. As DNA, the CDR3 is TGTGCCAGCAGGTTCACAGCCTTGGGCTACACCTTC. It translates to CASRFTALGYTF.

This chain joins TRBV20-1 and TRBJ1-5, with a tentative D call TRBD1 (5 bases). CDR1 and CDR2 from the germline V gene are DFQATT and SNEGSKA (reference sequence). Trimming left V 7 bases short and J 5 bases short, with 9 bases between. This CDR3 has 11 residues. CDR3 nucleotide sequence: TGCAGTGTGCAGGGTGATCAGCCCCAGCATTTT. Its protein is CSVQGDQPQHF.

CDR3 bases: TGTGCCTGGAGTAGACAGGGCTATGGCTACACCTTC. Its protein is CAWSRQGYGYTF. J is TRBJ1-2 and V is TRBV30; 7 bases line up with TRBD1. Per germline, CDR1 GTSNPN and CDR2 SVGIG (reference sequence). The CDR3 has 12 residues. Trimming removed 2 bases from V and 4 bases from J; junction bases left unmatched: 1.

The rearrangement uses TRBV6-4 and TRBJ2-1; a possible D gene is TRBD1 (5 bases). Trimming cost V 4 bases and J 8 bases, with 15 bases left between them. CDR1 and CDR2 from the germline V gene are MRHNA and SNTAGT. The CDR3 spans 14 residues. The CDR3 here is CASSGRRGSDEQFF. CDR3 sequence (DNA): TGTGCCAGCAGTGGAAGAAGGGGTTCGGATGAGCAGTTCTTC.

This sequence joins TRBV5-4 and TRBJ2-1, with 10 bases matching TRBD2. In germline, CDR1 is SGHNT, CDR2 YYREEE (reference sequence). V gave up 3 bases and J gave up 2 bases; unmatched junction bases: 11. The CDR3 is made up of 18 amino acids. For the CDR3, the DNA is TGTGCCAGCAGCTCATCCGGGCTACTAGCGGGACCCTACAATGAGCAGTTCTTC. This translates into CASSSSGLLAGPYNEQFF.

The V gene is TRBV7-3, the J gene TRBJ1-1; TRBD1 might be the D (5 bases). The V end lost 1 base, the J end lost 4 bases, and 10 bases lay between the germline ends. The CDR3 has 14 residues. CDR1 is SGHTA, CDR2 FQGTGA, per germline. CDR3 sequence: CASSLMGQGTEAFF. The CDR3 region has the DNA TGTGCCAGCAGCTTAATGGGGCAGGGCACTGAAGCTTTCTTT.

V and J are TRBV4-3 and TRBJ2-7; 7 nucleotides align to TRBD1. In germline, CDR1 is LGHNA, CDR2 YSLEER. V lost 2 bases and J lost 1; bases outside the gene matches: 11. The CDR3 has 17 amino acids. In DNA form, the CDR3 reads TGCGCCAGCAGCCAACTCCCCGGGACAGCCCCTTCCTACGAGCAGTACTTC. It yields the protein CASSQLPGTAPSYEQYF.

This chain links TRBV3-1 (or the pseudogene TRBV3-2) with TRBJ1-4; TRBD1 is a possible D gene (6 bases). V gave up 2 bases and J gave up 7 bases, with 11 bases separating them. Germline loops: CDR1 LGHDT, CDR2 YNNKEL (reference sequence). The CDR3 loop spans 14 amino acids. CDR3 nucleotide sequence: TGTGCCAGCAGCCAAAACAGGGCACTTGAAAAACTGTTTTTT. This sequence encodes CASSQNRALEKLFF.

The chain has TRBV7-2 and TRBJ2-5, with 7 bases lining up with TRBD2. This CDR3 has 14 amino acids. The V gene's germline CDR1 is SGHTA and CDR2 FQGNSA. J lost 2 bases, V lost 2 bases, and 2 bases had no gene match. CDR3 region: CASSLRGEQETQYF. The CDR3 DNA reads TGTGCCAGCAGCTTACGGGGGGAACAAGAGACCCAGTACTTC.

The chain joins TRBV7-2 to TRBJ2-3; 8 positions match TRBD1. V lost 5 bases and J lost 5; bases outside the gene matches: 9. The germline V gene has CDR1 SGHTA and CDR2 FQGNSA. CDR3 length: 15 residues. As DNA, the CDR3 is TGTGCCAGCAGCCTCCGGACAGGGACCGGAGATACGCAGTATTTT. It yields the protein CASSLRTGTGDTQYF.

The J gene is TRBJ1-2, the V gene TRBV6-5; D is unresolved. Between the trimmed V and J ends, which lost 8 bases and 0 bases, there was a span of 10 bases. This CDR3 contains 13 residues. Germline CDR1 MNHEY, CDR2 SVGAGI. The CDR3 here is CASHVAANYGYTF. The CDR3 DNA follows: TGTGCCAGCCACGTCGCGGCTAACTATGGCTACACCTTC.

V is TRBV3-1 (or the pseudogene TRBV3-2) and J is TRBJ2-6; D is unclear. The CDR3 has 14 residues. In germline, CDR1 is LGHDT, CDR2 YNNKEL (reference sequence). Between the trimmed V and J ends, which lost 3 bases and 4 bases, there was a span of 7 bases. The CDR3 loop is CASSHLLGANVLTF. CDR3 coding DNA: TGTGCCAGCAGCCACTTGTTGGGGGCCAACGTCCTGACTTTC.

The chain links TRBV19 to TRBJ2-5; 7 bases align to TRBD1. This CDR3 spans 15 amino acids. V lost 4 bases to trimming and J lost 5 bases; unmatched junction nucleotides: 10. In germline, CDR1 is LNHDA, CDR2 SQIVND (reference sequence). The CDR3 nucleotides read TGTGCCAGTAGTACCGCACAGGGGCGTTGGGAGACCCAGTACTTC. It encodes CASSTAQGRWETQYF.

The CDR3 sequence is CASSLGTANSPLHF. In DNA, the CDR3 is TGTGCCAGCAGCCTCGGGACAGCTAATTCACCCCTCCACTTT. This sequence joins TRBV5-6 and TRBJ1-6; 7 nucleotides line up with TRBD1. The J segment lost 6 bases and the V segment lost 4 bases, leaving 4 bases of the junction unmatched. The CDR3 length is 14 residues. Per the germline V gene, CDR1 is SGHDT and CDR2 is YYEEEE.

A single count supports this clone. The chain recombines TRBV6-5 with TRBJ2-7, with D possibly TRBD2 on 5 matching bases. V was pared by 6 bases and J by 6 bases, with 18 bases between. Looked up from germline, CDR1 is MNHEY and CDR2 is SVGAGI. CDR3 size: 14 residues. The CDR3 region has the DNA TGTGCCAGCAGCGCCGCCGGGGATGGCGCCGAGCAGTACTTC. The encoded protein is CASSAAGDGAEQYF.

The CDR3, as DNA: TGTGCCATCAGGGGCGATAGCAATCAGCCCCAGCATTTT. Translation: CAIRGDSNQPQHF. J is TRBJ1-5 and V is TRBV10-3; D gene uncertain. Trimming stripped 6 bases from V and 0 bases from J, with 6 bases between. Germline loops: CDR1 ENHRY, CDR2 SYGVKD. This CDR3 is built from 13 residues.

The chain couples TRBV21-1 to TRBJ1-1; the table calls TRBD1, which could not be checked here. TRBV21-1 is annotated as a pseudogene. This CDR3 is 16 amino acids long. The CDR3 protein is CASSNDRGPWDTEAFF. For the CDR3, the DNA is TGTGCCAGCAGCAACGACAGGGGGCCCTGGGACACTGAAGCTTTCTTT.

This clone was counted once. This rearrangement joins TRBV10-1 to TRBJ2-3, with a possible D match to TRBD1 (6 bases). CDR1 is WNHNN and CDR2 is SYGVQD in the germline V gene (reference sequence). The CDR3 covers 14 residues. V was cut by 4 bases and J by 2 bases, with 10 bases left in between. DNA for the CDR3: TGCGCCAGCAGTGCCCACAGGGACACAGATACGCAGTATTTT. It codes for CASSAHRDTDTQYF.

With regard to this clone: The same CDR3 also results from other DNA sequences found in this sample. V gene TRBV18 combines with J gene TRBJ1-5; D might be TRBD1 (5 bases). Germline lookup yields CDR1 KGHSH and CDR2 LQKENI. The V and J ends lost 0 bases and 6 bases respectively, with 12 bases between them. This CDR3 contains 15 residues. CDR3 in amino acids: CASSPPSGGGQPQHF. DNA of the CDR3: TGTGCCAGCTCACCACCGTCAGGCGGGGGTCAGCCCCAGCATTTT.

CDR3 bases: TGTGCCAGCAGCTTTTCAGGGCTGATGGCCACTGAAGCTTTCTTT. Translating gives CASSFSGLMATEAFF. This chain uses TRBV7-2 with TRBJ1-1; a weak D match, TRBD1 (5 bases). V lost 3 bases and J lost 4, with 15 bases in between. The CDR3 is made up of 15 amino acids. Germline V gives CDR1 SGHTA, CDR2 FQGNSA. The complete variable domain, with remaining parts taken from reference TRBV7-2 and TRBJ1-1, reads GAGVSQSPSNKVTEKGKDVELRCDPISGHTALYWYRQSLGQGLEFLIYFQGNSAPDKSGLPSDRFSAERTGGSVSTLTIQRTQQEDSAVYLCASSFSGLMATEAFFGQGTRLTVV.

The J gene is TRBJ2-3, the V gene TRBV7-2; 8 nucleotides align to TRBD2. The length of the CDR3 is 15 residues. Germline lookup yields CDR1 SGHTA and CDR2 FQGNSA. The junction had 4 bases not matched to a gene; V was cut back by 2 bases and J by 3 bases. In DNA, the CDR3 is TGTGCCAGCAGCTTACAGCGGGAGAGGACAGATACGCAGTATTTT. Translation gives CASSLQRERTDTQYF.

The chain uses TRBV24-1 and TRBJ2-1, with D possibly being TRBD1 (5 bases). The CDR3 is 12 residues long. Germline lookup yields CDR1 KGHDR and CDR2 SFDVKD. Trimming stripped 2 bases from V and 12 bases from J, with 10 bases between. The CDR3 DNA is TGTGCCACCAGTGATTCAGGGTGGCGGCAGTTCTTC. It specifies CATSDSGWRQFF.

This chain links TRBV30 with TRBJ1-6; D gene unclear. Germline values: CDR1 GTSNPN, CDR2 SVGIG (reference sequence). The CDR3 is 14 amino acids. Trimming removed 5 bases from V and 11 bases from J, with 19 bases in between. CDR3 DNA sequence: TGTGCCTGGGGTACTGGGCGGGAGAACACACCCCTCCACTTT. Encoded protein: CAWGTGRENTPLHF.

There are a few counts of this clone. The chain couples TRBV6-2 or TRBV6-3 to TRBJ1-2; D uncertain. From germline, CDR1 is MNHEY and CDR2 SVGEGT. The CDR3 covers 15 residues. Trimming cost V 5 bases and J 7 bases, with 20 bases left between them. Here the CDR3 reads CASSRPVGGRSGYTF. In DNA, the CDR3 is TGTGCCAGCAGTCGCCCAGTGGGAGGTCGTTCTGGCTACACCTTC.

This chain links TRBV7-2 with TRBJ1-4, with unresolved D. Germline loops: CDR1 SGHTA, CDR2 FQGNSA. V shed 1 base and J shed 8 bases, with 11 bases lying between them. The CDR3 spans 14 residues. CDR3 DNA sequence: TGTGCCAGCAGCTTAGTGGAGGGAAGCGAAAAACTGTTTTTT. Amino acid sequence: CASSLVEGSEKLFF. Supplemented by reference TRBV7-2 and TRBJ1-4, the full variable domain reads GAGVSQSPSNKVTEKGKDVELRCDPISGHTALYWYRQSLGQGLEFLIYFQGNSAPDKSGLPSDRFSAERTGGSVSTLTIQRTQQEDSAVYLCASSLVEGSEKLFFGSGTQLSVL.

V gene TRBV7-3 combines with J gene TRBJ1-2; tentatively, D is TRBD1 (6 bases). CDR3 length: 13 residues. Germline CDR1 SGHTA, CDR2 FQGTGA. V shed 5 bases and J shed 6 bases, with 13 bases lying between them. The chain's CDR3 is CASSTQGYDGYTF. The CDR3 DNA is TGTGCCAGCAGCACACAGGGCTACGATGGCTACACCTTC. The variable domain in full, with the rest retrieved from reference TRBV7-3 and TRBJ1-2, is GAGVSQTPSNKVTEKGKYVELRCDPISGHTALYWYRQSLGQGPEFLIYFQGTGAADDSGLPNDRFFAVRPEGSVSTLKIQRTERGDSAVYLCASSTQGYDGYTFGSGTRLTVV.

In this sample, this clone turned up once. This rearrangement joins TRBV7-9 to TRBJ1-2; TRBD1 is a possible D gene (5 bases). The CDR3 totals 15 residues. In germline, CDR1 is SEHNR, CDR2 FQNEAQ (reference sequence). V shed 5 bases and J shed 4 bases, with 17 bases lying between them. CDR3 DNA sequence: TGTGCCAGCAGCGGACACGGGGGGGAGGGCTATGGCTACACCTTC. Translation gives CASSGHGGEGYGYTF.

This chain uses TRBV30 with TRBJ2-5; 7 bases line up with TRBD1. This CDR3 has 15 amino acids. In germline, CDR1 is GTSNPN, CDR2 SVGIG (reference sequence). V trimming: 3 bases; J trimming: 3 bases; junction bases outside the gene matches: 10. CDR3 residues: CAWRPTYRGKETQYF. The DNA of the CDR3 is TGTGCCTGGAGGCCCACGTACAGGGGTAAAGAGACCCAGTACTTC.